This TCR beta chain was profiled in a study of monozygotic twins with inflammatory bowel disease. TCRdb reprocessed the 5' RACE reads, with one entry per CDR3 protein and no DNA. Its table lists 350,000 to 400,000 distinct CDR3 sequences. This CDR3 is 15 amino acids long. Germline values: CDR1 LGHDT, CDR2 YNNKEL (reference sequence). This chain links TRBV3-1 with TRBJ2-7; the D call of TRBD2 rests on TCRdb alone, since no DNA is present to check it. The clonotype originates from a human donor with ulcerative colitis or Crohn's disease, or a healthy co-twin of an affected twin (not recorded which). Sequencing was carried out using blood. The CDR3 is CASSPRTSGYYEQYF.